The clone carrying this T cell receptor (beta chain) was seen a few times. What it binds is unknown. This sample is part of a study of identical twins. Study-wide findings and caveats: Out-of-frame alpha sequences common to twins exhibited an excess of low generation probability. Cord blood beta clonotypes present at high abundance carried fewer insertions; no such pattern appeared in memory repertoires.

TCRdb reprocessed the 5' RACE reads via MiXCR and lists one record per CDR3 protein. This sample has about 660,000 distinct CDR3 sequences; roughly 8% occur once, and the top ten carry approximately 0.96%. These sequences were also reported in another study, on yellow fever vaccine responses in identical twins. That study reports: Twins reportedly mounted vaccine T cell responses that seemed partly convergent, partly personalized.

Source material: PBMCs. The TCR sequence derives from a woman under 30 in good health.

The DNA for the CDR3 is TGTGCCAGCAGCCAGTCTGCGGAAGACGAGCAGTACTTC. It encodes CASSQSAEDEQYF. The V and J genes are TRBV3-1 and TRBJ2-7; D uncertain. Germline CDR1 reads LGHDT; CDR2 reads YNNKEL (reference sequence). CDR3 length: 13 residues. Trimming shortened V by 3 bases and J by 5 bases, and 11 bases separated the two germline ends.